The 21 T cell receptor beta chains below all came from one sample that was sequenced in a study of Tregs in tolerant kidney transplant recipients. TCRdb's table, derived via immunoSEQ multiplex PCR, lists solely in-frame clones and lacks some. The sample gives under 85,000 clones, 70% to 90% of which show up once; approximately 0.39% is in the top ten. The material was CD4+ T cells from blood, obtained before the transplant. The receptors originated from a human donor who received a combined kidney and bone marrow transplant.

The rearrangement joins TRBV28 to TRBJ1-5, with 7 nucleotides matching TRBD1. Trimming cost V 4 bases and J 7 bases; bases outside gene matches: 4. Germline-derived CDR1 and CDR2 are MDHEN and SYDVKM. The CDR3 loop spans 13 amino acids. CDR3 in amino acids: CASSWTGNQPQHF. The DNA of the CDR3 is TGTGCCAGCAGTTGGACAGGTAACCAGCCCCAGCATTTT.

The CDR3 here is CASSYLSGRDGEQFF. The CDR3 DNA reads as TGTGCCAGCAGTTACCTTAGCGGGAGGGACGGCGAGCAGTTCTTC. The chain links TRBV6-5 to TRBJ2-1; 11 positions agree with TRBD2. The V and J ends lost 2 bases and 10 bases, in that order; junction bases with no gene match: 7. CDR3 length: 15 residues. Germline CDR1 reads MNHEY; CDR2 reads SVGAGI.

The J gene is TRBJ2-1, the V gene TRBV27; D perhaps matches TRBD1 (5 bases). The CDR3 runs to 16 residues. V lost 0 bases, J lost 0 bases, and 9 bases lay in between. The germline CDR1 and CDR2 sequences are MNHEY and SMNVEV (reference sequence). Written as DNA, the CDR3 is TGTGCCAGCAGTTTATCCCAGGGTAGCTCCTACAATGAGCAGTTCTTC. Its protein is CASSLSQGSSYNEQFF.

The V and J genes are TRBV5-6 and TRBJ2-2, with TRBD1 matching over 8 bases. V was clipped by 4 bases and J by 1 base; unmatched bases: 6. The germline CDR1 and CDR2 sequences are SGHDT and YYEEEE. There are 16 residues in the CDR3. The CDR3 is CASSLGQGGNTGELFF. DNA of the CDR3: TGTGCCAGCAGCCTAGGACAGGGCGGGAACACCGGGGAGCTGTTTTTT.

The chain joins TRBV15 to TRBJ2-4; TRBD2 aligns across 7 bases. Germline-derived CDR1 and CDR2 are LNHNV and YYDKDF (reference sequence). The V gene end was trimmed by 0 bases and the J gene end by 8 bases; junction bases not matched to a gene: 4. The CDR3 runs to 14 residues. CDR3: CATSREGGVDIQYF. DNA for the CDR3: TGTGCCACCAGCAGAGAGGGGGGGGTGGACATTCAGTACTTC.

V usage is TRBV2 and J usage is TRBJ1-2; tentative D call: TRBD1 (5 bases). The CDR3 length is 12 residues. Germline-derived CDR1 and CDR2 are SNHLY and FYNNEI. V was pared by 7 bases and J by 2 bases, with 8 bases between. CDR3 nucleotide sequence: TGTGCCAGCAAAGGGGAAAACTATGGCTACACCTTC. The encoded protein is CASKGENYGYTF.

This chain joins TRBV9 and TRBJ2-5; TRBD2 agrees at 7 bases. The CDR3 spans 15 residues. Trimming at V came to 2 bases and at J to 1 base, leaving 5 bases not matched to a gene. Germline CDR1 SGDLS, CDR2 YYNGEE. The CDR3: CASSVGLSAQETQYF. In nucleotides, the CDR3 is TGTGCCAGCAGCGTGGGACTATCAGCCCAAGAGACCCAGTACTTC.

The chain recombines TRBV9 with TRBJ2-6, with TRBD1 matching over 9 bases. V trimming: 3 bases; J trimming: 0 bases; junction bases outside the gene matches: 4. The germline gives CDR1 SGDLS, CDR2 YYNGEE. This CDR3 spans 17 amino acids. The CDR3 sequence: CASSATGGSSGANVLTF. The DNA of the CDR3 is TGTGCCAGCAGCGCGACAGGGGGGAGCTCTGGGGCCAACGTCCTGACTTTC.

V is TRBV7-2 and J is TRBJ2-1; TRBD2 matches at 12 bases. This CDR3 has 15 amino acids. From germline, CDR1 is SGHTA and CDR2 FQGNSA. CDR3 sequence reads: CATRKASGRDNEQFF. As DNA, the CDR3 is TGTGCGACCAGGAAGGCTAGCGGGAGGGATAATGAGCAGTTCTTC.

This chain connects TRBV28 to TRBJ2-3; 8 nucleotides line up with TRBD1. CDR3 length equals 15 residues. The germline gives CDR1 MDHEN, CDR2 SYDVKM. The V and J ends lost 4 bases and 6 bases, in that order; junction bases with no gene match: 9. The CDR3 DNA follows: TGTGCCAGCAGTTCGGGACAGGATTTTACCGATACGCAGTATTTT. Protein: CASSSGQDFTDTQYF.

This chain joins TRBV28 and TRBJ2-7; the D gene is possibly TRBD2 (6 bases). The CDR3 runs to 14 residues. Deletions cut 3 bases from V and 1 base from J, with 10 bases between. Germline loops: CDR1 MDHEN, CDR2 SYDVKM. CDR3 sequence: CASSFSTSSYEQYF. The CDR3 region has the DNA TGTGCCAGCAGTTTCTCGACTAGTTCCTACGAGCAGTACTTC.

The V call is TRBV10-2, the J call TRBJ2-1; TRBD2 matches 15 bases. V shed 9 bases, J shed 9 bases, and the junction held 3 bases outside the gene matches. The CDR3 runs to 13 residues. Germline CDR1 WSHSY, CDR2 SAAADI. The CDR3 coding sequence is TGCGCCAGTGGACTAGCGGGAGGGTTTGAGCAGTTCTTC. It specifies CASGLAGGFEQFF.

This chain links TRBV19 with TRBJ2-1; D not certain. The CDR3 sequence is 15 residues long. The V gene's germline CDR1 is LNHDA and CDR2 SQIVND (reference sequence). Trimming took off 7 bases at V and 0 bases at J, with 13 bases between the two ends. CDR3 nucleotide sequence: TGTGCCAGTACCCCCTCAAGGAGCTCCTACAATGAGCAGTTCTTC. As protein: CASTPSRSSYNEQFF.

V gene TRBV28 combines with J gene TRBJ2-3; 7 positions match TRBD2. From germline, CDR1 is MDHEN and CDR2 SYDVKM. After removal of 2 bases from V and 4 bases from J, the junction contained 3 bases not matched to a gene. The CDR3 totals 14 residues. CDR3 DNA: TGTGCCAGCAGTTTAGCGGGAGAGGCAGATACGCAGTATTTT. Protein: CASSLAGEADTQYF.

CDR3 residues: CASSFTSLSGRQFRNEQFF. CDR3 DNA: TGTGCCAGCAGCTTTACATCCCTTAGCGGGAGGCAATTTCGCAATGAGCAGTTCTTC. This chain connects TRBV7-8 to TRBJ2-1; 10 bases align to TRBD2. CDR1 and CDR2 (germline): SGHVS, FQNEAQ. The trim removed 3 bases at V and 6 bases at J, leaving 17 bases unmatched. The length of the CDR3 is 19 residues.

The chain couples TRBV27 to TRBJ1-1; TRBD1 agrees at 8 bases. With V trimmed by 3 bases and J by 4 bases, 4 bases remained unmatched. This CDR3 contains 14 residues. CDR1 is MNHEY and CDR2 is SMNVEV in the germline V gene (reference sequence). The CDR3 here is CASSFRTGITEAFF. In DNA, the CDR3 is TGTGCCAGCAGTTTCCGGACAGGGATCACTGAAGCTTTCTTT.

J is TRBJ1-1 and V is TRBV28, with TRBD1 identical over 8 bases. Trimming at V came to 7 bases and at J to 6 bases, leaving 13 bases not matched to a gene. Per the germline V gene, CDR1 is MDHEN and CDR2 is SYDVKM. CDR3 size: 15 residues. This CDR3 reads CASTLVGDRFSEAFF. The CDR3, as DNA: TGTGCCAGCACCCTCGTCGGGGACAGGTTCTCTGAAGCTTTCTTT.

The chain couples TRBV30 to TRBJ2-5; 9 bases match TRBD1. The germline V gene has CDR1 GTSNPN and CDR2 SVGIG (reference sequence). CDR3 length equals 14 residues. J was trimmed by 5 bases and V by 3 bases; bases with no gene match: 7. CDR3 protein: CAWSPGQGGETQYF. CDR3 DNA: TGTGCCTGGAGCCCGGGACAGGGCGGGGAGACCCAGTACTTC.

The chain employs TRBV5-4 and TRBJ2-7; no definite D call. This CDR3 is built from 15 residues. The germline V gene encodes CDR1 SGHNT and CDR2 YYREEE (reference sequence). V was cut by 1 base and J by 2 bases, with 13 bases left in between. CDR3 DNA: TGTGCCAGCAGCTTGAGGCGGAATCCCCCCTACGAGCAGTACTTC. Its protein is CASSLRRNPPYEQYF. Looking up the rest from reference TRBV5-4 and TRBJ2-7 gives the full variable domain: ETGVTQSPTHLIKTRGQQVTLRCSSQSGHNTVSWYQQALGQGPQFIFQYYREEENGRGNFPPRFSGLQFPNYSSELNVNALELDDSALYLCASSLRRNPPYEQYFGPGTRLTVT.

As regards this clone: At one boundary the junction diverges from the germline segment, which might be a read error. The rearrangement links TRBV2 to TRBJ2-3; D is ambiguous. Germline loops: CDR1 SNHLY, CDR2 FYNNEI. The CDR3 runs 12 residues. CDR3 nucleotide sequence: TGTGCCAGCAGATACAGCACGGATACGCAGTATTTT. Its protein product is CASRYSTDTQYF.

The rearrangement uses TRBV4-2 and TRBJ2-7; D is possibly TRBD1 (6 bases). Looked up from germline, CDR1 is LGHNA and CDR2 is YNFKEQ. This CDR3 spans 15 amino acids. V was cut by 2 bases and J by 0 bases, with 11 bases left in between. The CDR3 coding sequence is TGTGCCAGCAGCCAACCAGGGACATTCTCCTACGAGCAGTACTTC. The encoded protein is CASSQPGTFSYEQYF.